This TCR beta chain was obtained from a study of CXCR3-negative and CXCR3-positive naive CD8 T cells. Sorting was done in triplicate for each CD8+ T cell subset (about 320,000 cells each). With UMI labels, 5' RACE was used to prepare the TRB cDNA libraries. TCRdb derives one entry per CDR3 protein from the 5' RACE reads, leaving out DNA. The sample has some 6,700 distinct CDR3 sequences, and its top ten clones hold about 1.5%. As concerns this clonotype: Its antigen remains unknown.

The CDR3 sequence is 12 residues long. Germline V lookup: CDR1 MNHNY, CDR2 SVGAGI (reference sequence). Broader study findings: CXCR3 expression dropped partially after cryopreservation, and most assays relied on fresh PBMCs. TRBV-TRBJ usage was alike in naive CXCR3-negative and CXCR3-positive cells but differed in memory cells. Against CXCR3-negative naive cells, CXCR3-positive naive cells showed more hydrophobic TRB CDR3s.

Sequenced input: naive CXCR3+ CD8+ T cells from blood. Subset here: CD45RO-CCR7+CD27+CD95- naive CD8+ T cells expressing CXCR3 (TNR3+). J is TRBJ2-7 and V is TRBV6-6. The TCR comes from a human donor in good health. Some clones in this sample may be carry-over from other donors' samples. The CDR3 region is CASSQPTYEQYF.